The TCR beta chain described here comes from a study of blood T cell repertoires in COVID-19. Looking at the study overall: PBMCs, B-cell-depleted T cells, or T cells were the source of the cDNA or gDNA that made up the material.

Germline values: CDR1 SGHVS, CDR2 FNYEAQ. Trimming took 2 bases from V and 4 from J, leaving 11 bases between them. The CDR3 is 15 residues long. TCRdb keeps only in-frame clones here, not all; method: immunoSEQ multiplex PCR. The sample carries fewer than 500,000 clones, about nine tenths recorded once. Material: peripheral blood. This receptor was obtained from a woman under 40 with active or convalescent COVID-19. The chain has TRBV7-6 and TRBJ2-2; D is uncertain. Here the CDR3 reads CASSLYQARTGELFF. CDR3 in DNA: TGTGCCAGCAGCTTATACCAGGCGCGCACCGGGGAGCTGTTTTTT.